These 9 T cell receptor beta chains were all obtained from the same sample, sequenced in a study of blood T cells in healthy people across ages. A sample-barcoded 5' primer and a J-beta primer mix were used in a second PCR of roughly 7 to 12 cycles. TCRdb re-derived calls from the 5' RACE reads in MiXCR, one entry per CDR3 protein. The table shows around 800,000 distinct CDR3 sequences, with around 68% occurring only once. The source material was blood. Receptor source: a man younger than 45 in good health.

The chain combines TRBV20-1 with TRBJ2-5; 10 bases agree with TRBD2. The CDR3 is made up of 14 amino acids. The V segment lost 6 bases and the J segment 2 bases; nucleotides outside the gene matches: 6. In germline, CDR1 is DFQATT, CDR2 SNEGSKA (reference sequence). CDR3: CSAIRTSGQETQYF. CDR3 coding DNA: TGCAGTGCCATTCGGACTAGCGGACAAGAGACCCAGTACTTC.

This chain uses TRBV2 with TRBJ2-2, with 9 bases identical to TRBD1. The germline gives CDR1 SNHLY, CDR2 FYNNEI. This CDR3 contains 13 residues. The V gene end was trimmed by 6 bases and the J gene end by 6 bases; junction bases not matched to a gene: 2. This chain's CDR3 is CASRGQGAGELFF. The CDR3 DNA sequence: TGTGCCAGCAGGGGACAGGGCGCCGGGGAGCTGTTTTTT.

This chain joins TRBV12-3 or TRBV12-4 and TRBJ2-5; D possibly corresponds to TRBD1 (5 bases). The V end was cut by 8 bases, the J end by 2 bases, with 9 bases between. This CDR3 is 12 amino acids long. The CDR3 loop reads CASSGHQETQYF. The CDR3 bases are TGTGCCAGCTCCGGACATCAAGAGACCCAGTACTTC.

This clonotype has more than one count but fewer than ten. J is TRBJ2-1 and V is TRBV9; D might be TRBD2 (5 bases). Trimming stripped 4 bases from V and 0 bases from J, with 14 bases between. The germline V gene has CDR1 SGDLS and CDR2 YYNGEE. The CDR3 contains 16 residues. CDR3 in amino acids: CASSLERGGSYNEQFF. For the CDR3, the DNA is TGTGCCAGCAGCCTTGAGCGCGGAGGCTCCTACAATGAGCAGTTCTTC. The entire variable domain, with the rest obtained from reference TRBV9 and TRBJ2-1, is as follows: DSGVTQTPKHLITATGQRVTLRCSPRSGDLSVYWYQQSLDQGLQFLIQYYNGEERAKGNILERFSAQQFPDLHSELNLSSLELGDSALYFCASSLERGGSYNEQFFGPGTRLTVL.

Points on this clonotype: This clone may be a read error of a much larger clone one base away. V usage is TRBV10-3 and J usage is TRBJ2-3; D possibly corresponds to TRBD2 (7 bases). The CDR3 runs 16 residues. V was clipped by 8 bases and J by 7 bases, with 25 bases between them. Germline V gene sequence: CDR1 ENHRY, CDR2 SYGVKD. The CDR3, as DNA: TGTGCCATCGGTCCGACGGGGGGACAATTTGGTAATACGCAGTATTTT. Encoded protein: CAIGPTGGQFGNTQYF.

This chain joins TRBV7-9 and TRBJ2-5, with a possible D match to TRBD2 (5 bases). The CDR3 contains 15 residues. V was cut by 2 bases and J by 1 base, with 11 bases left in between. Looked up from germline, CDR1 is SEHNR and CDR2 is FQNEAQ (reference sequence). The CDR3 spells CASSLIQSGQETQYF. DNA of the CDR3: TGTGCCAGCAGCTTAATCCAGAGCGGCCAAGAGACCCAGTACTTC.

The CDR3 region has the DNA TGCGCCAGCGCTGGGACAGAGCAGTTCTTC. It translates to CASAGTEQFF. The rearrangement joins TRBV5-1 to TRBJ2-1, with a possible D match to TRBD1 (6 bases). CDR3 length: 10 amino acids. Germline V gives CDR1 SGHRS, CDR2 YFSETQ. V shed 7 bases and J shed 10 bases, with 9 bases lying between them.

The chain employs TRBV6-2 or TRBV6-3 and TRBJ2-7; D is perhaps TRBD1 or TRBD2 (7 bases each). Germline CDR1 reads MNHEY; CDR2 reads SVGEGT. Trimming removed 5 bases from V and 3 bases from J, with 17 bases in between. This CDR3 is built from 15 residues. The CDR3: CASSPSGTVVYEQYF. The DNA of the CDR3 is TGTGCCAGCAGTCCCAGCGGGACAGTCGTCTACGAGCAGTACTTC.

The chain employs TRBV6-5 and TRBJ1-6; D possibly corresponds to TRBD1 (6 bases). Germline V gene data show CDR1 as MNHEY and CDR2 as SVGAGI. CDR3 length equals 15 residues. Trimming shortened V by 7 bases and J by 4 bases, and 14 bases separated the two germline ends. The CDR3 DNA reads as TGTGCCAGCAAGCAGACAGGCCATTATAATTCACCCCTCCACTTT. This gives the protein CASKQTGHYNSPLHF.